This TCR beta chain is from a study of T cell repertoires in cytomegalovirus infection. Study context: Both a matching HLA type and CMV infection were indicated by public TCR beta signatures.

This clonotype appeared once. Its antigen is not known. Trimming left V 6 bases short and J 5 bases short, with 13 bases between. This CDR3 region has 12 residues. Germline-derived CDR1 and CDR2 are DFQATT and SNEGSKA (reference sequence). Findings and caveats of the study: In two of eight donors, the top clonotype was HLA-C-restricted CMV-specific.

TCRdb processed the reads anew with MiXCR; each CDR3 protein has one entry. The sample shows about a million distinct CDR3 sequences, roughly a third of them seen only once. Sequencing used cultured CD8+ T cells from PBMCs, obtained from culture after CMV antigen stimulation. This receptor was identified in a human donor in good health (CMV status not recorded). Some clones in this sample may be carry-over from other donors' samples. The rearrangement uses TRBV20-1 and TRBJ1-2; weak D call: TRBD1 (5 bases). This chain's CDR3 is CSAIDRGYGYTF. The CDR3 nucleotides read TGCAGTGCAATAGACAGAGGGTATGGCTACACCTTC.